This TCR beta chain is drawn from a study of shared clonotypes between healthy human individuals. Whole-study findings and limits: Blood was the only sampled material, and tissue repertoires likely differ. Naive subsets tended to show greater estimated richness than memory subsets. Sorted-subset sequencing was shown by rarefaction to be incomplete despite large depth.

CDR1 and CDR2 from the germline V gene are SQVTM and ANQGSEA. This CDR3 comprises 11 residues. The V end was cut by 7 bases, the J end by 1 base, with 7 bases between. In the case of this clone: The antigen is undetermined.

Clones were sequenced by immunoSEQ multiplex PCR, and TCRdb holds only the in-frame ones, with some missing. Of around 1.1 million clones listed, approximately 77% are singletons. This chain links TRBV29-1 with TRBJ1-1, with D unresolved. The source of this sequence is a man younger than 30 in good health. Some clones in this sample may be carry-over from other donors' samples. Sequenced material: memory CD4+ T cells from PBMCs. Indicated subset: CD45RA-negative fraction. CDR3 nucleotide sequence: TGCAGCGCAAAACAGAACACTGAAGCTTTCTTT. Translated, it gives CSAKQNTEAFF.